A selection of T cell receptor beta chains follows, all from one sample in a study of shared clonotypes between healthy human individuals. Measured with immunoSEQ multiplex PCR; TCRdb has only the in-frame clones, and not every one. In the table there are about 470,000 clones, around 75% of which are singletons. The sequencing sample was made of PBMCs. Source of these receptors: a woman in her thirties or forties in good health. Some clones in this sample may be carry-over from other donors' samples. The CDR3 runs from the conserved cysteine through the conserved F or W. The D gene is left open where the match is weak. Clone size is given for some rows only: seen once, a few or many times, or a class if the clone is expanded.

clone size,D gene,J gene,V gene,CDR3 protein,CDR3 DNA
NA,NA,TRBJ2-7,TRBV15,CATSREAGYEQYF,TGTGCCACCAGCAGAGAGGCAGGCTACGAGCAGTACTTC
NA,NA,TRBJ1-1,TRBV7-9,CASSLWTAMNTEAFF,TGTGCCAGCAGCTTATGGACGGCTATGAACACTGAAGCTTTCTTT
NA,TRBD1,TRBJ1-1,TRBV11-3,CASSWDRDTEAFF,TGTGCCAGCAGTTGGGACAGGGACACTGAAGCTTTCTTT
once,NA,TRBJ1-1,TRBV6-1,CASSRQMNTEAFF,TGTGCCAGCAGTCGGCAGATGAACACTGAAGCTTTCTTT
NA,NA,TRBJ2-5,TRBV7-6,CASSSTSSPLSSQYF,TGTGCCAGCAGCTCCACTAGCTCCCCATTATCGTCCCAGTACTTC
few,TRBD1,TRBJ2-5,TRBV10-3,CAISERGAGGGHHQETQYF,TGTGCCATCAGTGAGAGGGGTGCAGGGGGCGGCCACCACCAAGAGACCCAGTACTTC
NA,NA,TRBJ1-1,TRBV4-2,CASSQLGTLNTEAFF,TGTGCCAGCAGCCAACTGGGGACCCTGAACACTGAAGCTTTCTTT
few,NA,TRBJ2-3,TRBV19,CASSIGATQYF,TGTGCCAGTAGTATAGGGGCGACGCAGTATTTT
NA,NA,TRBJ1-2,TRBV27,CASNKQGLNYGYTF,TGTGCCAGCAATAAACAGGGTTTAAACTATGGCTACACCTTC
NA,NA,TRBJ1-4,TRBV7-9,CASSLVPGNEKLFF,TGTGCCAGCAGCTTAGTTCCCGGTAATGAAAAACTGTTTTTT
NA,NA,TRBJ1-5,TRBV5-1,CASSIGPYSNQPQHF,TGCGCCAGCAGCATAGGGCCGTATAGCAATCAGCCCCAGCATTTT
NA,TRBD2,TRBJ2-1,TRBV7-9,CASSFIGSGVEQFF,TGTGCCAGCAGCTTTATAGGTAGCGGGGTTGAGCAGTTCTTC
few,NA,TRBJ2-7,TRBV19,CASSKPSSYEQYF,TGTGCCAGTAGTAAACCATCCTCCTACGAGCAGTACTTC
NA,TRBD1,TRBJ2-6,TRBV5-6,CASSLQGAGSGANVLTF,TGTGCCAGCAGCTTGCAGGGGGCGGGGTCTGGGGCCAACGTCCTGACTTTC
many,NA,TRBJ1-1,TRBV5-1,CASSLVAGRQNTEAFF,TGCGCCAGCAGCTTGGTGGCAGGTCGGCAGAACACTGAAGCTTTCTTT
NA,NA,TRBJ2-3,TRBV7-2,CASSISTDTQYF,TGTGCCAGCAGCATTAGCACAGATACGCAGTATTTT
NA,NA,TRBJ2-4,TRBV5-1,CASSLVADGIQYF,TGCGCCAGCAGCTTGGTAGCCGACGGCATTCAGTACTTC
NA,TRBD1,TRBJ1-3,TRBV28,CASQPGGSSGNTIYF,TGTGCCAGCCAACCAGGGGGAAGCTCTGGAAACACCATATATTTT
NA,NA,TRBJ1-1,TRBV19,CASSNGHTEAFF,TGTGCCAGTAGTAACGGGCACACTGAAGCTTTCTTT
NA,TRBD1,TRBJ2-7,TRBV5-1,CASSAGTGATYEQYF,TGCGCCAGCAGCGCCGGGACAGGGGCCACCTACGAGCAGTACTTC
NA,TRBD1,TRBJ1-2,TRBV4-3,CASSQNTGGYYGYTF,TGCGCCAGCAGCCAAAACACAGGGGGCTACTATGGCTACACCTTC
NA,NA,TRBJ1-5,TRBV2,CASSEPWTNSNQPQHF,TGTGCCAGCAGTGAACCGTGGACAAATAGCAATCAGCCCCAGCATTTT
NA,NA,TRBJ1-1,TRBV28,CASSFPGVNTEAFF,TGTGCCAGCAGTTTTCCAGGGGTGAACACTGAAGCTTTCTTT
NA,NA,TRBJ2-3,TRBV2,CASSGNTQYF,TGTGCCAGCAGCGGGAACACGCAGTATTTT
NA,NA,TRBJ1-1,TRBV28,CASSLVKPGSHTIEAFF,TGTGCCAGCAGTTTGGTAAAGCCTGGCAGCCATACGATCGAAGCTTTCTTT